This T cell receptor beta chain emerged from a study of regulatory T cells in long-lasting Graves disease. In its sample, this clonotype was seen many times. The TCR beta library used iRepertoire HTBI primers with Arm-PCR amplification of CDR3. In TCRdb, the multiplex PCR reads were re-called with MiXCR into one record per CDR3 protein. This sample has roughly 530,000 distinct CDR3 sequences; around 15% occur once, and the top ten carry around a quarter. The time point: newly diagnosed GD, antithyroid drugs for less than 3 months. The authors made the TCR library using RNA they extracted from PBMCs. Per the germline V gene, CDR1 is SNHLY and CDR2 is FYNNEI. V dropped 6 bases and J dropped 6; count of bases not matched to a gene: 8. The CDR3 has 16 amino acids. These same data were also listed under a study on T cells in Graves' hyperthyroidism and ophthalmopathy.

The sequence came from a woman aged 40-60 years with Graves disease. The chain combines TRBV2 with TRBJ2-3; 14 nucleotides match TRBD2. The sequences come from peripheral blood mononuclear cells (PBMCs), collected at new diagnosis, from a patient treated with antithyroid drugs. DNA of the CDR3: TGTGCCAGCAGGACGGGACTAGCGGGGGAACGGGATACGCAGTATTTT. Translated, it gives CASRTGLAGERDTQYF. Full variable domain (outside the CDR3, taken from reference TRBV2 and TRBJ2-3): EPEVTQTPSHQVTQMGQEVILRCVPISNHLYFYWYRQILGQKVEFLVSFYNNEISEKSEIFDDQFSVERPDGSNFTLKIRSTKLEDSAMYFCASRTGLAGERDTQYFGPGTRLTVL.